What follows describes a single TCR beta chain. This clone is a singleton in its sample. Its antigen has not been determined. Within one base of it there is no much larger clone, and no base qualities were kept. Library preparation employed the immunoSEQ multiplex PCR assay. TCR beta CDR3 sequencing was performed on DNA from the cultured, isolated CD4+ T cells. The study's processing was this. Non-productive TCR sequences were removed, reads were trimmed to the CDR3 region, and CDR3s of at least 7 amino acids were retained. Antigen-specific clonotypes were identified with the MANAFEST web app by comparing expansion in peptide wells against reference cultures. For clones to be considered positive, expansion at FDR<0.05 versus reference and all other wells, an odds ratio above 5, and a frequency above 0.1% in two replicate wells were required. Cross-reactive clonotypes were defined as significantly expanded in SARS-CoV-2 spike wells and in at least one common cold coronavirus spike condition. CDR3 similarity was assessed by Levenshtein distance with the stringdist R package, and unrooted trees were built with ape in R 3.6.1. Sourced from immuneACCESS, this table was stored by TCRdb with only in-frame sequences that have V and J called. A share of the clones is absent; for the studies checked, an unresolved V gene accounts for under half, and the remainder has no known explanation. V, J and clone size reflect that table, while D and trimming were determined from the DNA. In all, the sample holds more than 60,000 clones, and roughly 81% of those were seen once. 1.5% to 1.9% of the sample is in the top ten clones.

The data are from a study of vaccination effects on CD4 cells after COVID-19 (dated by TCRdb to between 2022 and 2023). With respect to the entire study: Post-vaccine samples across the study were collected a median of 72 days after the second dose, with a range of 14 to 241. SARS-CoV-2 spike-specific CD4+ TCR repertoires were compared before and after mRNA vaccination in COVID-19 convalescent patients and in infection-naive vaccine recipients. The full study included some 10 COVID-19 convalescent patients and several SARS-CoV-2-naive healthy vaccine recipients. Cultures from other donors in the study were sequenced with the Oncomine TCR Beta short-read assay on an Illumina iSeq 100.

What the research found in general, with its limitations: The study was limited by a small number of convalescent patients and lacked early post-infection timepoints. In healthy vaccine recipients, vaccine-induced clones were almost all SARS-CoV-2 mono-reactive, with only 1 of 255 cross-reactive with common cold coronaviruses. Both infection-induced and vaccine-induced clones contracted markedly at late post-vaccination timepoints, which is consistent with waning T cell responses.

To identify antigen-specific CD4+ T cell clonotypes by their expansion, the ViraFEST assay first stimulated PBMC with viral peptide pools and then applied TCR sequencing. After 10 to 11 days of culture, CD4+ T cells were isolated with the EasySep CD4+ T cell isolation kit. Each participant got two doses of an mRNA SARS-CoV-2 vaccine, either BNT162b2 or mRNA-1273. Negative nucleocapsid antibody results before and after vaccination confirmed that the healthy vaccine recipients had no prior SARS-CoV-2 infection. Approximately 2 million PBMC per well were cultured with 8.5 to 10 ug/ml peptides in IMDM containing around 5.3% human AB serum, around 10 IU/ml IL-2 and gentamicin. Half of the culture medium was replaced with fresh IL-2-containing medium on days 3 and 7. Each peptide stimulation condition was cultured in triplicate wells unless otherwise noted. PBMC were separated from whole blood using Ficoll-Paque Plus gradient centrifugation and were then either cryopreserved at -140C or used fresh. The overlapping peptide pools covered the spike proteins of SARS-CoV-2 and of the common cold coronaviruses HCoV-NL63, HCoV-OC43 and HCoV-229E. The QIAamp micro DNA kit was used to extract genomic DNA from the cultured CD4+ T cells.

Trimming at the junction amounts to 2 bases on V and 4 bases on J, and the germline ends lie 9 bases apart. CDR1 and CDR2 are read off the germline V gene as SGHAT and FQNNGV. From the cysteine up to the phenylalanine, the CDR3 has a length of 15 residues. Just CDR3 DNA is preserved here, 45 bases in frame from base 1. The sequenced sample was CD4+ T cells from PBMCs cultured with HCoV-229E spike peptides, obtained after COVID-19 vaccination. This specimen's cell subset or site label, interpreted: HCoV-229E spike overlapping peptide pool stimulation. The origin of this receptor is a human donor who received a COVID-19 vaccine. The chain is encoded by TRBV11-2 joined to TRBJ1-6; the D gene cannot be resolved reliably. The CDR3 reads CASSLSAVYNSPLHF. The DNA is as follows: TGTGCCAGCAGCTTAAGCGCCGTGTATAATTCACCCCTCCACTTT.